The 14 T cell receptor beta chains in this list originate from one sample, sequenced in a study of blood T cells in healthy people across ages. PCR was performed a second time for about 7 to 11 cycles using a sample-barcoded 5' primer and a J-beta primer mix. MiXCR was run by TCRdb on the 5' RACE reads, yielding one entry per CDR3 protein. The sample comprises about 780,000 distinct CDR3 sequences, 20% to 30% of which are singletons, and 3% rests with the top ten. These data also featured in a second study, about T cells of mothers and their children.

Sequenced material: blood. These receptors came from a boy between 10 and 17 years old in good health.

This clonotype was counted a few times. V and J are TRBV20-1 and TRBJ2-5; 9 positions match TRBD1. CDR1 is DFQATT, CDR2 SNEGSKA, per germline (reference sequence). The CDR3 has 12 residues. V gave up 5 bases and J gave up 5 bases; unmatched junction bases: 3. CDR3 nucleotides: TGCAGTGCTGACAGGGGGGACGAGACCCAGTACTTC. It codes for CSADRGDETQYF.

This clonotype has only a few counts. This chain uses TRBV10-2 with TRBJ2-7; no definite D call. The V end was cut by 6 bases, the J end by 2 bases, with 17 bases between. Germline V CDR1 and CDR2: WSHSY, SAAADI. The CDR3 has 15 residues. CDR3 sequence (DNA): TGCGCCAGCAGAGGCTCCTTATCTGGGACCTACGAGCAGTACTTC. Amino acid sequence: CASRGSLSGTYEQYF.

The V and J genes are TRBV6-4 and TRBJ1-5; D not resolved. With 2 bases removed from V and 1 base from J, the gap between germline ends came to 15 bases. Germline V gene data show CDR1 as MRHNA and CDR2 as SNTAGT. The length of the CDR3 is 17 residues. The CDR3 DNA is TGTGCCAGCAGTGACACGGAGGACCCGGGGAGCAATCAGCCCCAGCATTTT. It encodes CASSDTEDPGSNQPQHF.

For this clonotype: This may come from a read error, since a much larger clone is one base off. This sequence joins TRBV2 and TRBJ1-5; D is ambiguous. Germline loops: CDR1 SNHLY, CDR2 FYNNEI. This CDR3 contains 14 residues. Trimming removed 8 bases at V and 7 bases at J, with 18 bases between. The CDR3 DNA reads TGTGCCAGCGGTCCCTCCACCGTGGGGCAGCCCCAGCATTTT. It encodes CASGPSTVGQPQHF.

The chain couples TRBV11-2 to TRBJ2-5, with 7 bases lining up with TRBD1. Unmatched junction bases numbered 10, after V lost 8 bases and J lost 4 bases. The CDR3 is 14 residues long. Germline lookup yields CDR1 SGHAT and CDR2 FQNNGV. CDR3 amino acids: CASAGGSGRETQYF. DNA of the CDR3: TGTGCCAGCGCAGGGGGATCGGGTCGAGAGACCCAGTACTTC.

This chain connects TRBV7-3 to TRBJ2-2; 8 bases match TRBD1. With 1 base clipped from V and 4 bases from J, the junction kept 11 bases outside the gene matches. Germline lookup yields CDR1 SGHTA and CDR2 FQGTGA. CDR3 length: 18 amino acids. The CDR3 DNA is TGTGCCAGCAGCTTAATCCATGGACAGGGACAATTCACCGGGGAGCTGTTTTTT. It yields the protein CASSLIHGQGQFTGELFF.

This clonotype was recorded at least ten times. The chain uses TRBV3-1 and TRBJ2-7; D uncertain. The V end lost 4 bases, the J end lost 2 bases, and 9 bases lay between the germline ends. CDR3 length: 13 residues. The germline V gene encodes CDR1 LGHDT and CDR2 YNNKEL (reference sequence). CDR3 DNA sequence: TGTGCCAGCAGCCTAGAATCTACCTACGAGCAGTACTTC. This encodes CASSLESTYEQYF.

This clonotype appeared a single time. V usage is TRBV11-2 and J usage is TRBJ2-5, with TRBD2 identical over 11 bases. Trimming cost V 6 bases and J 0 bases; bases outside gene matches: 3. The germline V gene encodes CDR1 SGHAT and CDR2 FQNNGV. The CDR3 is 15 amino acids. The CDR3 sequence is CASRASGGYQETQYF. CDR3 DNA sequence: TGTGCCAGCAGGGCTAGCGGGGGGTACCAAGAGACCCAGTACTTC.

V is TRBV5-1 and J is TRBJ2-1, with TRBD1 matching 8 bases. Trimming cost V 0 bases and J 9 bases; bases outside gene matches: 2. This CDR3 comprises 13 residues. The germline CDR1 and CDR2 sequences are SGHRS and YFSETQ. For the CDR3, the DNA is TGCGCCAGCAGCTTGGCCAGGGGGCCTGAGCAGTTCTTC. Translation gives CASSLARGPEQFF.

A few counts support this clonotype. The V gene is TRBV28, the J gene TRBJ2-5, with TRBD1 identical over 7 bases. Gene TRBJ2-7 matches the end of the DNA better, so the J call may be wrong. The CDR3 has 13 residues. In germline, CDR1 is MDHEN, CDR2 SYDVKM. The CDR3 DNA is TGTGCCAGCAGTGACAGGGTTGCGGACGAGCAGTACTTC. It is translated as CASSDRVADEQYF.

The CDR3 DNA follows: TGTGCCAGCAGCTCTAGGGCGACAGGGGGGAACACTGAAGCTTTCTTT. It is translated as CASSSRATGGNTEAFF. The chain recombines TRBV7-2 with TRBJ1-1; TRBD1 matches at 9 bases. V gave up 4 bases and J gave up 1 base; unmatched junction bases: 7. Germline CDR1 is SGHTA and CDR2 is FQGNSA. There are 16 residues in the CDR3.

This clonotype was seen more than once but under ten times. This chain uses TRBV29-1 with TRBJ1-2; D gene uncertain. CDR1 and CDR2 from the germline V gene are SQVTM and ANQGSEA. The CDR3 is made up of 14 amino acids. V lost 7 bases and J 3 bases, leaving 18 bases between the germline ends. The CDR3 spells CSALPGTGYYGYTF. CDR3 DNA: TGCAGCGCCCTACCGGGCACCGGGTACTATGGCTACACCTTC.

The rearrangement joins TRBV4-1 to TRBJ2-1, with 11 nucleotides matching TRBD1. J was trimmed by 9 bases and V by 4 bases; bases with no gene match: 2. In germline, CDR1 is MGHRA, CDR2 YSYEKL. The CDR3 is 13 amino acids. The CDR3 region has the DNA TGCGCCAGCAGCCCGGGACAGGGGGTTGAGCAGTTCTTC. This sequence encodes CASSPGQGVEQFF.

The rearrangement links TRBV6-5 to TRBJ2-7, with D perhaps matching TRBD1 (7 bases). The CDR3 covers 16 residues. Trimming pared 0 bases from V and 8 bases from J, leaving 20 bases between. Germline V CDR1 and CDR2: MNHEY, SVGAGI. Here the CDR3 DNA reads TGTGCCAGCAGTTACTCGGAGGGGACAGCACGTTACCAGCAGTACTTC. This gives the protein CASSYSEGTARYQQYF.